A single TCR beta chain is shown here with its context. Its target is unknown. Germline V gives CDR1 SGHRS, CDR2 YFSETQ. V was shortened by 4 bases and J by 0 bases, with 14 bases between the two germline ends. This CDR3 comprises 16 residues. The data are from a study of cytomegalovirus exposure and HLA in healthy donors. Study-level findings and limits: Most TCRs appeared rarely, but some public TCRs recurred in many donors. Some TCR beta chains (164 of them) were listed as cytomegalovirus-associated. Reports described diagnosis of cytomegalovirus status by the classifier as highly specific and sensitive.

The donors were members of the validation cohort comprising about 130 subjects, separate from the roughly 690-subject first cohort. The table came from immunoSEQ multiplex PCR; TCRdb's copy has only in-frame clones and leaves some out. The table records some 170,000 clones, around nine tenths of them present only once. This TCR came from a man between 18 and 35 years old in good health and CMV-seropositive. The chain recombines TRBV5-1 with TRBJ2-1; D remains ambiguous. Material for sequencing was PBMCs. As DNA, the CDR3 is TGCGCCAGCAGCCCGCCTTTGGCTCTCTCCTACAATGAGCAGTTCTTC. This encodes CASSPPLALSYNEQFF. Looking up the rest from reference TRBV5-1 and TRBJ2-1 gives the full variable domain: KAGVTQTPRYLIKTRGQQVTLSCSPISGHRSVSWYQQTPGQGLQFLFEYFSETQRNKGNFPGRFSGRQFSNSRSEMNVSTLELGDSALYLCASSPPLALSYNEQFFGPGTRLTVL.